One and the same sample provided the 4 T cell receptor beta chains below, sequenced in a study of blood T cells in healthy people across ages (dated by TCRdb to the mid-2010s). Library preparation used 5' RACE. The reads were generated on an Illumina HiSeq 2500. A second PCR of about 6 to 11 cycles was run with a J-beta primer mix and a sample-barcoded 5' primer. The public reads were run again by TCRdb, first through fastp at Q25 and then through MiXCR, and only productive beta chains were kept. When rows share a CDR3 protein, they turn into one entry using the most common DNA and genes. This sample comprises over 1.5 million distinct CDR3 sequences, around half of them detected only once. The top ten clones comprise approximately 2.1% of the sample. The specimen was blood. Receptor source: a woman between 40 and 50 years old in good health.

This rearrangement joins TRBV20-1 to TRBJ1-4; the D gene is possibly TRBD1 (5 bases). The CDR3 runs 12 residues. V was pared by 7 bases and J by 0 bases, with 6 bases between. Germline CDR1 is DFQATT and CDR2 is SNEGSKA (reference sequence). The CDR3 is CSGGATNEKLFF. The CDR3 DNA follows: TGCAGTGGGGGGGCAACTAATGAAAAACTGTTTTTT.

The CDR3 protein is CASSPVELLSASSTDTQYF. In nucleotides, the CDR3 is TGTGCCAGCAGTCCAGTTGAACTCCTTAGCGCCTCTAGCACAGATACGCAGTATTTT. The chain has TRBV27 and TRBJ2-3, with a tentative D call TRBD2 (5 bases). Germline CDR1 and CDR2: MNHEY and SMNVEV (reference sequence). Deletions cut 5 bases from V and 0 bases from J, with 24 bases between. This CDR3 contains 19 residues.

This clonotype was detected only a few times. The chain has TRBV20-1 and TRBJ2-4; TRBD1 matches 8 bases. Judging by the DNA end, TRBJ2-7 fits better; the J call may be wrong. CDR1 and CDR2 (germline): DFQATT, SNEGSKA (reference sequence). This CDR3 has 14 residues. The CDR3 here is CSARSPGGHYEQYF. The CDR3 DNA follows: TGCAGTGCTAGATCCCCAGGGGGCCACTACGAGCAGTACTTC.

The chain combines TRBV20-1 with TRBJ2-3; 7 nucleotides align to TRBD1. Germline CDR1 DFQATT, CDR2 SNEGSKA (reference sequence). The CDR3 runs 13 residues. The junction had 4 bases not matched to a gene; V was cut back by 3 bases and J by 4 bases. The CDR3 coding sequence is TGCAGTGCTAGCCACAGGGGCCCAGATACGCAGTATTTT. Amino acid sequence: CSASHRGPDTQYF.